One sample yielded the 18 T cell receptor beta chains listed below, sequenced in a study of siplizumab effects on memory and regulatory T cells. Libraries were prepared by immunoSEQ multiplex PCR; TCRdb keeps only in-frame clonotypes and omits some of them. The sample consists of 100,000 or so clones, more than 85% of them appearing once. The sample taken for sequencing was CD4+ T cells sorted from blood. Receptor source: a human donor in good health. Some clones in this sample may be carry-over from other donors' samples.

The rearrangement uses TRBV6-5 and TRBJ2-7; D may be TRBD1 (6 bases). Per germline, CDR1 MNHEY and CDR2 SVGAGI. The germline V and J ends were trimmed by 0 bases and 0 bases, with 9 bases remaining between them. This CDR3 contains 15 residues. The CDR3 reads CASSYSRGSSYEQYF. The CDR3 region has the DNA TGTGCCAGCAGTTACTCGAGGGGGAGCTCCTACGAGCAGTACTTC.

The genes are TRBV10-3 and TRBJ1-3, with TRBD1 identical over 7 bases. The germline CDR1 and CDR2 sequences are ENHRY and SYGVKD. This CDR3 comprises 15 residues. The trim removed 2 bases at V and 2 bases at J, leaving 3 bases unmatched. The CDR3 region has the DNA TGTGCCATCAGTGAGGGGCAGGGGGCTGGAAACACCATATATTTT. This gives the protein CAISEGQGAGNTIYF.

The chain joins TRBV29-1 to TRBJ2-1; 7 bases match TRBD2. The V segment lost 0 bases and the J segment 8 bases; nucleotides outside the gene matches: 13. The CDR3 length is 16 residues. The germline CDR1 and CDR2 sequences are SQVTM and ANQGSEA. CDR3 amino acids: CSVEDLKGGPVDEQFF. The CDR3 DNA follows: TGCAGCGTTGAAGATCTGAAGGGAGGGCCGGTCGATGAGCAGTTCTTC.

Remarks on this clone: The junction departs from the called germline gene at one end, perhaps through a read error. V is TRBV10-3 and J is TRBJ1-1, with 10 bases aligning to TRBD1. The CDR3 has 15 amino acids. CDR1 and CDR2 from the germline V gene are ENHRY and SYGVKD. The CDR3: CASSSLGQGVTEAFF. CDR3 nucleotide sequence: TGTGCCAGCAGTTCCCTAGGACAGGGGGTCACTGAAGCTTTCTTT.

This clone came up once. V is TRBV7-3 and J is TRBJ2-1; unclear D gene. Per germline, CDR1 SGHTA and CDR2 FQGTGA. Trimming cost V 5 bases and J 6 bases, with 14 bases left between them. The CDR3 extends over 14 amino acids. Written as DNA, the CDR3 is TGTGCCAGCAGCACACGACGGTCGGCCAATGAGCAGTTCTTC. Amino acids: CASSTRRSANEQFF.

V usage is TRBV6-1 and J usage is TRBJ1-5, with 8 nucleotides matching TRBD1. Germline V gene data show CDR1 as MNHNS and CDR2 as SASEGT. The CDR3 extends over 14 amino acids. The V segment lost 7 bases and the J segment 5 bases; nucleotides outside the gene matches: 7. The CDR3, as DNA: TGTGCCAGCACCCCGGGACAGGAGGATCAGCCCCAGCATTTT. Encoded protein: CASTPGQEDQPQHF.

The chain combines TRBV6-1 with TRBJ1-1; the match to TRBD1 covers 7 bases. CDR1 is MNHNS, CDR2 SASEGT, per germline. The V gene end was trimmed by 8 bases and the J gene end by 3 bases; junction bases not matched to a gene: 3. This CDR3 has 12 amino acids. The CDR3: CASLGQDTEAFF. The CDR3 nucleotides are TGTGCCAGCCTTGGACAGGACACTGAAGCTTTCTTT.

This clone is a singleton in its sample. The chain employs TRBV29-1 and TRBJ2-3; D is uncertain. The CDR3 loop spans 14 amino acids. Per germline, CDR1 SQVTM and CDR2 ANQGSEA. Trimming took off 6 bases at V and 6 bases at J, with 19 bases between the two ends. The CDR3 nucleotides read TGCAGCGTGCTTATGGGTAGGGTTGTGGATACGCAGTATTTT. Translation gives CSVLMGRVVDTQYF.

As for this clone: An end of the junction does not agree with germline; a read error may underlie this. The chain has TRBV29-1 and TRBJ2-3; the D is unclear. The CDR3 sequence is 14 residues long. Germline lookup yields CDR1 SQVTM and CDR2 ANQGSEA. DNA for the CDR3: TGCAGCGTCGAAGGCCAGCGTCGCACAGATACGCAGTATTTT. The encoded protein is CSVEGQRRTDTQYF.

The V and J genes are TRBV6-1 and TRBJ2-3, with 10 bases fitting TRBD1. The ends lost 4 bases at V and 2 bases at J; junction bases unmatched: 12. The CDR3 has 18 residues. From germline, CDR1 is MNHNS and CDR2 SASEGT. The CDR3: CASSAWTGGSNPTDTQYF. The CDR3 DNA is TGTGCCAGCAGTGCCTGGACAGGGGGTTCTAACCCCACAGATACGCAGTATTTT.

The V and J genes are TRBV28 and TRBJ2-2; 11 bases fit TRBD2. CDR1 MDHEN and CDR2 SYDVKM come from the germline V gene. The junction had 18 bases not matched to a gene; V was cut back by 4 bases and J by 14 bases. The CDR3 contains 17 residues. CDR3 protein: CASSSIRTSGLFGLLFF. The CDR3 bases are TGTGCCAGCAGTTCCATTCGGACTAGCGGGTTGTTTGGGCTACTGTTTTTT. Together with reference TRBV28 and TRBJ2-2, the CDR3 gives the full variable domain: DVKVTQSSRYLVKRTGEKVFLECVQDMDHENMFWYRQDPGLGLRLIYFSYDVKMKEKGDIPEGYSVSREKKERFSLILESASTNQTSMYLCASSSIRTSGLFGLLFFGEGSRLTVL.

This sequence joins TRBV6-5 and TRBJ1-2; 7 nucleotides agree with TRBD1. Germline V CDR1 and CDR2: MNHEY, SVGAGI. V dropped 8 bases and J dropped 7; count of bases not matched to a gene: 10. The CDR3 has 13 amino acids. CDR3 DNA: TGTGCCAGCTACTTCCAGGGGGGGAGTGGCTACACCTTC. It encodes CASYFQGGSGYTF.

The chain has TRBV7-9 and TRBJ2-1; D is possibly TRBD1 or TRBD2 (6 bases each). The length of the CDR3 is 15 residues. Germline CDR1 SEHNR, CDR2 FQNEAQ (reference sequence). V gave up 0 bases and J gave up 9 bases, with 15 bases separating them. CDR3 in amino acids: CASSLAVPGGGEQFF. The CDR3 bases are TGTGCCAGCAGCTTAGCGGTTCCCGGGGGCGGTGAGCAGTTCTTC.

This sequence joins TRBV27 and TRBJ1-1, with D maybe TRBD1 (6 bases). CDR1 is MNHEY, CDR2 SMNVEV, per germline (reference sequence). The V and J ends lost 4 bases and 1 base respectively, with 19 bases between them. This CDR3 has 17 residues. The CDR3 DNA follows: TGTGCCAGCAGTTGGGGGTGGGCGGGGGGGGCGAACACTGAAGCTTTCTTT. It codes for CASSWGWAGGANTEAFF.

J is TRBJ2-2 and V is TRBV7-2; D possibly uses TRBD1 or TRBD2 (6 bases each). The length of the CDR3 is 15 residues. The germline gives CDR1 SGHTA, CDR2 FQGNSA. Deletions cut 2 bases from V and 0 bases from J, with 7 bases between. In DNA, the CDR3 is TGTGCCAGCAGCTTAAGGGGGGCGAACACCGGGGAGCTGTTTTTT. This gives the protein CASSLRGANTGELFF.

The genes are TRBV5-1 and TRBJ2-1; D perhaps matches TRBD2 (6 bases). The CDR3 sequence is 16 residues long. Germline CDR1 SGHRS, CDR2 YFSETQ. V lost 3 bases and J lost 6, with 19 bases in between. The CDR3 protein is CASSSKGTLLANEQFF. The CDR3 coding sequence is TGCGCCAGCAGCTCTAAAGGGACTCTCCTTGCCAATGAGCAGTTCTTC. Full variable domain (missing parts from reference TRBV5-1 and TRBJ2-1): KAGVTQTPRYLIKTRGQQVTLSCSPISGHRSVSWYQQTPGQGLQFLFEYFSETQRNKGNFPGRFSGRQFSNSRSEMNVSTLELGDSALYLCASSSKGTLLANEQFFGPGTRLTVL.

This sequence joins TRBV7-9 and TRBJ2-3; TRBD2 agrees at 10 bases. The CDR3 spans 16 residues. Germline V gene lookup returns CDR1 SEHNR and CDR2 FQNEAQ (reference sequence). V dropped 5 bases and J dropped 3; count of bases not matched to a gene: 8. CDR3 sequence reads: CASSETSGRATDTQYF. For the CDR3, the DNA is TGTGCCAGCAGCGAAACAAGCGGGAGGGCGACAGATACGCAGTATTTT. The entire variable domain, with the rest obtained from reference TRBV7-9 and TRBJ2-3, is as follows: DTGVSQNPRHKITKRGQNVTFRCDPISEHNRLYWYRQTLGQGPEFLTYFQNEAQLEKSRLLSDRFSAERPKGSFSTLEIQRTEQGDSAMYLCASSETSGRATDTQYFGPGTRLTVL.

The J gene is TRBJ1-1, the V gene TRBV27; D might be TRBD1 (5 bases). The CDR3 consists of 13 residues. The V end was cut by 7 bases, the J end by 1 base, with 10 bases between. The germline gives CDR1 MNHEY, CDR2 SMNVEV (reference sequence). The CDR3 here is CASTGTANTEAFF. The CDR3 DNA reads as TGTGCCAGCACTGGGACCGCGAACACTGAAGCTTTCTTT.